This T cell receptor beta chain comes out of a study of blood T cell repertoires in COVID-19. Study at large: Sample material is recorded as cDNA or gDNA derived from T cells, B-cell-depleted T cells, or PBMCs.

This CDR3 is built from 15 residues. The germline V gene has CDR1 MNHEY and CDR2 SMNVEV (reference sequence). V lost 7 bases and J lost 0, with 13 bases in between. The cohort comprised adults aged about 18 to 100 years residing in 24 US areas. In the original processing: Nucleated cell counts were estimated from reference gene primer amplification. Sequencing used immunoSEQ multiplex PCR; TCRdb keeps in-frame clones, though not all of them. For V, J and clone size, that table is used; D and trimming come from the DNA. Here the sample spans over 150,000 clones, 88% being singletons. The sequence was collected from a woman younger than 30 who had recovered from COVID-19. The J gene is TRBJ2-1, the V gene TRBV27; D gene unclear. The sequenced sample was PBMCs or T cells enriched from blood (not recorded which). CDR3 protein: CASTSLPSSYNEQFF. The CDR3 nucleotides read TGTGCCAGCACAAGCCTCCCTAGCTCCTACAATGAGCAGTTCTTC.